A selection of T cell receptor beta chains follows, all from one sample in a study of T-cell memory formation after mild COVID-19. TCRdb reprocessed the 5' RACE reads with MiXCR, giving one entry per CDR3 protein. The sample holds 50,000 or so distinct CDR3 sequences, roughly 25% seen once. Material for sequencing was PBMCs or a T cell subset sorted from them (not recorded which). These receptors all stem from a man in his late teens or twenties who had mild COVID-19 (a few samples of this study predate the infection). Cell type and time point are not known. CDR3s include the opening cysteine and the closing phenylalanine or tryptophan. D genes are given only for firm matches. Some rows have no size entry. The others give once, few or many, or a class for an expanded clone.

NA	few	TRBJ2-7	TRBV5-5	CASSLHGSYEQYF	TGTGCCAGCAGCTTACACGGGTCCTACGAGCAGTACTTC
TRBD2	NA	TRBJ2-1	TRBV2	CARASGERNEQFF	TGTGCCAGAGCTAGCGGGGAACGCAATGAGCAGTTCTTC
NA	few	TRBJ1-2	TRBV6-5	CASSYSRQFANYGYTF	TGTGCCAGCAGTTACTCGCGACAGTTTGCTAACTATGGCTACACCTTC
TRBD2	NA	TRBJ2-7	TRBV14	CASSQDHGAGGLYEQYF	TGTGCCAGCAGCCAAGATCACGGAGCGGGGGGGCTATACGAGCAGTACTTC
NA	NA	TRBJ2-5	TRBV5-1	CASASDRRAGEETQYF	TGCGCCAGCGCTTCCGACCGGCGGGCCGGGGAAGAGACCCAGTACTTC
TRBD1	NA	TRBJ2-3	TRBV15	CATGSGQENTDTQYF	TGTGCCACCGGCTCTGGACAGGAGAACACAGATACGCAGTATTTT
NA	NA	TRBJ2-2	TRBV5-1	CASSLTGPGELFF	TGCGCCAGCAGCCTGACGGGCCCCGGGGAGCTGTTTTTT
NA	few	TRBJ1-6	TRBV18	CASSPASSYNSPLHF	TGTGCCAGCTCACCAGCGAGCTCCTATAATTCACCCCTCCACTTT
TRBD2	NA	TRBJ2-7	TRBV4-1	CASSQDWEGGPYEQYF	TGCGCCAGCAGCCAAGATTGGGAGGGAGGGCCCTACGAGCAGTACTTC
NA	many	TRBJ2-1	TRBV6-2/TRBV6-3	CASSYSLEAGYYNEQFF	TGTGCCAGCAGTTACTCACTCGAGGCGGGGTATTACAATGAGCAGTTCTTC
TRBD1	many	TRBJ1-2	TRBV11-2	CASSPGQDYGYTF	TGTGCCAGCAGCCCTGGACAGGACTATGGCTACACCTTC
NA	NA	TRBJ2-7	TRBV4-1	CASRPEPQGNEQYF	TGCGCCAGCAGACCCGAACCACAGGGAAACGAGCAGTACTTC
TRBD2	NA	TRBJ2-5	TRBV7-2	CASSSAPSGQETQYF	TGTGCCAGCAGCTCAGCCCCTAGCGGCCAAGAGACCCAGTACTTC
NA	many	TRBJ2-1	TRBV6-5	CASSLYGYNEQFF	TGTGCCAGCAGCCTGTATGGTTACAATGAGCAGTTCTTC
TRBD1	NA	TRBJ2-5	TRBV11-2	CASSFGWAGGQTQYF	TGTGCCAGCAGCTTTGGCTGGGCAGGGGGCCAGACCCAGTACTTC
NA	NA	TRBJ2-1	TRBV9	CASSVRGGAVDEQFF	TGTGCCAGCAGCGTAAGGGGGGGGGCCGTCGATGAGCAGTTCTTC
NA	few	TRBJ2-3	TRBV5-6	CASSGDALDTQYF	TGTGCCAGCAGCGGGGACGCTCTTGATACGCAGTATTTT
TRBD2	NA	TRBJ2-1	TRBV5-1	CASSLNSGGSYNEQFF	TGCGCCAGCAGCTTGAACTCGGGGGGATCCTACAATGAGCAGTTCTTC
NA	few	TRBJ2-7	TRBV5-1	CASRGGRSYEQYF	TGCGCCAGCAGAGGGGGGCGATCCTACGAGCAGTACTTC
NA	NA	TRBJ1-3	TRBV21-1	CASRSDRKGGNTIYF	TGTGCCAGCAGGTCGGACAGGAAAGGCGGAAACACCATATATTTT
NA	NA	TRBJ2-5	TRBV20-1	CSATGWDPGETQYF	TGCAGTGCTACGGGGTGGGACCCGGGGGAGACCCAGTACTTC
NA	few	TRBJ2-7	TRBV4-1	CASSQGSSSYEQYF	TGCGCCAGCAGCCAAGGGTCGAGCTCCTACGAGCAGTACTTC
NA	NA	TRBJ2-4	TRBV29-1	CSVVKLAKNIQYF	TGCAGCGTTGTAAAGCTAGCCAAAAACATTCAGTACTTC
NA	NA	TRBJ1-2	TRBV20-1	CSARYRVIYGYTF	TGCAGTGCTAGGTACAGGGTGATCTATGGCTACACCTTC
NA	few	TRBJ2-5	TRBV5-1	CASSLAPLQETQYF	TGCGCCAGCAGCTTGGCGCCGCTACAAGAGACCCAGTACTTC
NA	NA	TRBJ2-3	TRBV7-6	CASSLAGQRTDTQYF	TGTGCCAGCAGCTTAGCTGGACAGCGAACAGATACGCAGTATTTT
NA	NA	TRBJ2-7	TRBV2	CATLTESSYEQYF	TGTGCCACCCTGACAGAAAGCTCCTACGAGCAGTACTTC
NA	few	TRBJ1-5	TRBV5-1	CASSLAVSKPQHF	TGCGCCAGCAGCTTGGCCGTCAGTAAGCCCCAGCATTTT
TRBD2	NA	TRBJ2-1	TRBV7-9	CASLVAGGPNEQFF	TGTGCCAGCCTAGTAGCGGGGGGGCCCAATGAGCAGTTCTTC
TRBD2	NA	TRBJ2-1	TRBV29-1	CSVEASGTSGGAHYNEQFF	TGCAGCGTTGAAGCGTCCGGGACTAGCGGGGGGGCACACTACAATGAGCAGTTCTTC
TRBD2	NA	TRBJ2-1	TRBV4-3	CASSYGLAGVESSYNEQFF	TGCGCCAGCAGCTATGGACTAGCGGGGGTCGAGAGCTCCTACAATGAGCAGTTCTTC
NA	NA	TRBJ2-2	TRBV20-1	CSAIYTGELFF	TGCAGTGCAATTTACACCGGGGAGCTGTTTTTT
NA	once	TRBJ2-5	TRBV3-1	CASSPSGYEETQYF	TGTGCCAGCAGTCCTTCGGGGTATGAAGAGACCCAGTACTTC
NA	NA	TRBJ1-3	TRBV4-1	CASSHYAGNTIYF	TGCGCCAGCAGCCATTATGCTGGAAACACCATATATTTT
NA	few	TRBJ2-5	TRBV6-2/TRBV6-3	CASSQIYPRDPRRETQYF	TGTGCCAGCAGCCAGATTTACCCCCGGGACCCGAGAAGGGAGACCCAGTACTTC
NA	NA	TRBJ1-3	TRBV7-9	CASSSSGTSGNTIYF	TGTGCCAGCAGCTCCTCAGGGACCTCTGGAAACACCATATATTTT
TRBD2	few	TRBJ2-3	TRBV13	CASSSRLAGGPTDTQYF	TGTGCCAGCAGCTCGCGACTAGCGGGGGGGCCAACAGATACGCAGTATTTT
NA	few	TRBJ1-1	TRBV7-9	CASSTNTEAFF	TGTGCCAGCAGCACGAACACTGAAGCTTTCTTT
NA	NA	TRBJ2-1	TRBV27	CASSLRGEQFF	TGTGCCAGCAGTTTAAGGGGTGAGCAGTTCTTC
NA	NA	TRBJ1-1	TRBV15	CATSRGNSLNTEAFF	TGTGCCACCAGCAGAGGCAACAGCCTAAACACTGAAGCTTTCTTT
NA	few	TRBJ1-2	TRBV29-1	CSVSLVDGPPHGYTF	TGCAGCGTTTCTCTAGTAGACGGACCTCCGCATGGCTACACCTTC
NA	once	TRBJ2-7	TRBV7-8	CASSLVSWGLGTYEQYF	TGTGCCAGCAGCTTAGTATCCTGGGGGTTGGGCACCTACGAGCAGTACTTC
NA	NA	TRBJ2-6	TRBV29-1	CSVDGAAGANVLTF	TGCAGCGTGGATGGGGCGGCTGGGGCCAACGTCCTGACTTTC
NA	few	TRBJ2-5	TRBV7-2	CASSPTTTGLYDKETQYF	TGTGCCAGCAGCCCTACCACTACCGGGTTGTACGACAAAGAGACCCAGTACTTC
NA	NA	TRBJ2-1	TRBV20-1	CSAITVSPYNEQFF	TGCAGTGCTATAACAGTTTCTCCCTACAATGAGCAGTTCTTC
TRBD2	NA	TRBJ2-1	TRBV5-1	CASAPGLALYEQFF	TGCGCCAGCGCCCCGGGACTAGCTCTCTATGAGCAGTTCTTC
TRBD2	few	TRBJ2-1	TRBV12-3/TRBV12-4	CASRGGENEQFF	TGTGCCAGCAGGGGAGGGGAGAATGAGCAGTTCTTC
TRBD2	many	TRBJ2-1	TRBV20-1	CSADDPGLADNEQFF	TGCAGTGCTGATGATCCGGGACTAGCAGACAATGAGCAGTTCTTC
TRBD1	once	TRBJ1-6	TRBV4-1	CASSRGQGMDSPLHF	TGCGCCAGCAGCCGGGGACAGGGCATGGATTCACCCCTCCACTTT